Below, 21 T cell receptor beta chains from the same sample are listed, as sequenced in a study of blood T cell repertoires in COVID-19 (dated by TCRdb to about 2020). The library came from the immunoSEQ multiplex PCR assay. This immuneACCESS table, as held by TCRdb, lists in-frame sequences with V and J called but not all clones. Of the missing ones, under half trace to an unresolved V gene in checked studies; the others have no known cause. Present in this sample are around 60,000 clones, just under 75% of which were seen just once. More than 4.5% of the sample is held by the ten biggest clonotypes. The sequencing input was peripheral blood. The receptor source for this set is a woman aged 70-85 years with COVID-19, enrolled during active disease.

The chain is built from TRBV18 and TRBJ2-3, with 11 bases aligning to TRBD2. The germline CDR1 and CDR2 sequences are KGHSH and LQKENI. V shed 3 bases and J 1 base; nucleotides not matched to a gene: 9. The CDR3 totals 18 residues. The CDR3 DNA sequence: TGTGCCAGCTCACCCCTAGCGGGAGGTCCGTCGGGCACAGATACGCAGTATTTT. It specifies CASSPLAGGPSGTDTQYF.

This CDR3 reads CASSPGPGTGDWTQPQHF. CDR3 nucleotides: TGTGCCAGCAGCCCTGGTCCCGGGACAGGGGATTGGACTCAGCCCCAGCATTTT. The chain links TRBV5-4 to TRBJ1-5; TRBD1 matches 10 bases. The CDR3 length is 18 residues. The trim removed 4 bases at V and 6 bases at J, leaving 16 bases unmatched. Germline CDR1 reads SGHNT; CDR2 reads YYREEE (reference sequence).

This chain connects TRBV6-5 to TRBJ2-5, with D perhaps TRBD1 (5 bases). Trimming took off 7 bases at V and 3 bases at J, with 15 bases between the two ends. The germline V gene encodes CDR1 MNHEY and CDR2 SVGAGI. This CDR3 is 14 amino acids long. The CDR3 region has the DNA TGTGCCAGCATGGGCAGGGCAACTGAAGAGACCCAGTACTTC. Residues: CASMGRATEETQYF.

This chain uses TRBV11-3 with TRBJ1-1, with D possibly matching TRBD1 (5 bases). Germline V gene data show CDR1 as SGHNT and CDR2 as YENEEA. Trimming cost V 0 bases and J 0 bases, with 8 bases left between them. The CDR3 extends over 15 amino acids. CDR3 in DNA: TGTGCCAGCAGCTTAGATGACAGTATGAACACTGAAGCTTTCTTT. Translating it yields CASSLDDSMNTEAFF.

The V and J genes are TRBV4-2 and TRBJ1-6; TRBD1 might be the D (6 bases). CDR1 is LGHNA and CDR2 is YNFKEQ in the germline V gene. The CDR3 loop spans 17 amino acids. Trimming stripped 3 bases from V and 7 bases from J, with 19 bases between. The CDR3 region is CASSQGEGGVGNSPLHF. CDR3 coding DNA: TGTGCCAGCAGCCAGGGTGAGGGGGGGGTTGGGAATTCACCCCTCCACTTT.

The chain couples TRBV27 to TRBJ2-1; 8 nucleotides match TRBD1. J lost 3 bases, V lost 6 bases, and 13 bases had no gene match. Germline V gene data show CDR1 as MNHEY and CDR2 as SMNVEV (reference sequence). The CDR3 has 17 amino acids. The CDR3 here is CASRRRSGTGDYNEQFF. As DNA, the CDR3 is TGTGCCAGCAGAAGAAGATCCGGGACAGGCGACTACAATGAGCAGTTCTTC.

The chain recombines TRBV5-1 with TRBJ1-2; no firm D call. This CDR3 contains 13 residues. Per the germline V gene, CDR1 is SGHRS and CDR2 is YFSETQ. The V end lost 0 bases, the J end lost 8 bases, and 11 bases lay between the germline ends. The CDR3 loop reads CASSLEAGAGYTF. CDR3 in DNA: TGCGCCAGCAGCTTGGAAGCTGGTGCGGGCTACACCTTC.

CDR3 nucleotide sequence: TGTGCCAGCAGCTTTAGCGGGGGGGCGGGTGAGCAGTTCTTC. Residues: CASSFSGGAGEQFF. The chain couples TRBV7-2 to TRBJ2-1, with TRBD2 identical over 11 bases. This CDR3 has 14 residues. Trimming at V came to 3 bases and at J to 9 bases, leaving 4 bases not matched to a gene. The V gene's germline CDR1 is SGHTA and CDR2 FQGNSA.

The genes are TRBV10-3 and TRBJ2-2; D possibly corresponds to TRBD2 (6 bases). This CDR3 has 14 amino acids. The V gene lost 3 bases and the J gene lost 3 bases, with 8 bases spanning the gap. The germline gives CDR1 ENHRY, CDR2 SYGVKD. The CDR3 DNA reads TGTGCCATCAGTGACAGGGAGGACACCGGGGAGCTGTTTTTT. Residues: CAISDREDTGELFF.

The chain uses TRBV5-4 and TRBJ1-2; D is undetermined. V was shortened by 1 base and J by 6 bases, with 13 bases between the two germline ends. Per germline, CDR1 SGHNT and CDR2 YYREEE (reference sequence). The CDR3 consists of 14 residues. The CDR3 spells CASSLRGELDGYTF. The CDR3 DNA reads as TGTGCCAGCAGCTTGCGCGGAGAGCTTGATGGCTACACCTTC. Filled out from reference TRBV5-4 and TRBJ1-2, the complete variable domain reads ETGVTQSPTHLIKTRGQQVTLRCSSQSGHNTVSWYQQALGQGPQFIFQYYREEENGRGNFPPRFSGLQFPNYSSELNVNALELDDSALYLCASSLRGELDGYTFGSGTRLTVV.

J is TRBJ1-1 and V is TRBV4-2; no firm D call. CDR3 length: 15 residues. Trimming stripped 3 bases from V and 4 bases from J, with 15 bases between. Germline V gene sequence: CDR1 LGHNA, CDR2 YNFKEQ. The CDR3 protein is CASSQRGARSTEAFF. The CDR3 DNA reads TGTGCCAGCAGCCAGCGGGGAGCAAGATCCACTGAAGCTTTCTTT.

The chain couples TRBV14 to TRBJ1-3; no clear D. Germline V CDR1 and CDR2: SGHDN, FVKESK. V dropped 1 base and J dropped 0 bases, with 16 bases sitting between them. The CDR3 has 18 amino acids. The chain's CDR3 is CASSQVGGVLLSGNTIYF. The CDR3 bases are TGTGCCAGCAGCCAAGTCGGCGGAGTCCTACTCTCTGGAAACACCATATATTTT.

V is TRBV11-2 and J is TRBJ2-1; perhaps TRBD2 as D (5 bases). This CDR3 spans 15 amino acids. Germline loops: CDR1 SGHAT, CDR2 FQNNGV. V was cut by 3 bases and J by 0 bases, with 9 bases left in between. CDR3: CASSFGTSSYNEQFF. The CDR3, as DNA: TGTGCCAGCAGCTTTGGAACTAGCTCCTACAATGAGCAGTTCTTC.

This chain's CDR3 is CASSFYQETQYF. In nucleotides, the CDR3 is TGTGCCAGCAGTTTCTATCAAGAGACCCAGTACTTC. V gene TRBV12-3 or TRBV12-4 combines with J gene TRBJ2-5; D remains ambiguous. CDR3 length: 12 amino acids. The ends were cut back, 3 bases at V and 2 bases at J, with 4 bases in the middle.

The table lists this clone with a few counts. The V and J genes are TRBV19 and TRBJ2-2; tentatively, D is TRBD2 (5 bases). This CDR3 spans 17 amino acids. V lost 7 bases and J lost 0, with 18 bases in between. Germline CDR1 LNHDA, CDR2 SQIVND (reference sequence). CDR3 sequence reads: CASNASGLLTNTGELFF. CDR3 DNA: TGTGCCAGTAACGCCAGCGGATTGTTAACGAACACCGGGGAGCTGTTTTTT.

This sequence joins TRBV14 and TRBJ1-1; D gene uncertain. Germline loops: CDR1 SGHDN, CDR2 FVKESK. This CDR3 has 13 residues. The V end was cut by 5 bases, the J end by 4 bases, with 11 bases between. CDR3 sequence (DNA): TGTGCCAGCAGCTCCAGCGTAGGCACTGAAGCTTTCTTT. Its protein product is CASSSSVGTEAFF.

This chain links TRBV15 with TRBJ2-7; 13 bases are shared with TRBD2. This CDR3 comprises 19 residues. V lost 5 bases, J lost 0 bases, and 13 bases stayed unmatched. Germline V gene data show CDR1 as LNHNV and CDR2 as YYDKDF (reference sequence). CDR3 protein: CATSELTSGGQTFSYEQYF. For the CDR3, the DNA is TGTGCCACCAGCGAATTGACTAGCGGGGGGCAAACCTTCTCCTACGAGCAGTACTTC.

The chain joins TRBV18 to TRBJ1-6; 9 bases match TRBD1. The germline CDR1 and CDR2 sequences are KGHSH and LQKENI. J lost 7 bases, V lost 5 bases, and 9 bases had no gene match. This CDR3 has 16 residues. CDR3 residues: CASSTRTGEDNSPLHF. The CDR3 nucleotides are TGTGCCAGCTCAACCCGGACAGGGGAGGACAATTCACCCCTCCACTTT.

The gene calls are TRBV9 and TRBJ1-2; TRBD1 might be the D (5 bases). V gave up 2 bases and J gave up 0 bases, with 11 bases separating them. The CDR3 is 15 amino acids. The germline V gene has CDR1 SGDLS and CDR2 YYNGEE. This chain's CDR3 is CASSVRDSSNYGYTF. The DNA of the CDR3 is TGTGCCAGCAGCGTTCGGGACTCTTCTAACTATGGCTACACCTTC.

The chain links TRBV29-1 to TRBJ2-1; tentatively, D is TRBD2 (5 bases). The CDR3 totals 10 residues. From germline, CDR1 is SQVTM and CDR2 ANQGSEA. Deletions cut 6 bases from V and 10 bases from J, with 10 bases between. CDR3 DNA sequence: TGCAGCGTAATGACGGGGGAGCAGTTCTTC. As protein: CSVMTGEQFF.

The chain couples TRBV19 to TRBJ1-2; weak D call: TRBD1 (6 bases). V lost 5 bases to trimming and J lost 0 bases, with 16 bases between them. Germline assignment: CDR1 LNHDA and CDR2 SQIVND (reference sequence). The CDR3 extends over 16 amino acids. CDR3 DNA sequence: TGTGCCAGTAGTCCCGGCGGGTCAGGGGCTAACTATGGCTACACCTTC. It encodes CASSPGGSGANYGYTF.